Listed here are 31 T cell receptor beta chains from one sample, sequenced in a study of shared clonotypes between healthy human individuals. Profiled with immunoSEQ multiplex PCR; TCRdb holds only in-frame clones, not every one. The sample shows 2,500,000 or so clones, 90% to 95% of them seen only once. The sample was naive CD4+ T cells from PBMCs. Subset reported: CD45RA+ positively selected. The source of these receptors is a man younger than 35 in good health. Some clones in this sample may be carry-over from other donors' samples.

The CDR3: CASSLAAGDTEAFF. CDR3 DNA: TGTGCCAGCAGCTTGGCCGCTGGGGACACTGAAGCTTTCTTT. This sequence joins TRBV5-4 and TRBJ1-1, with D unresolved. The CDR3 loop spans 14 amino acids. V lost 0 bases and J 3 bases, leaving 9 bases between the germline ends. The V gene's germline CDR1 is SGHNT and CDR2 YYREEE (reference sequence).

The chain employs TRBV7-2 and TRBJ2-2; 7 bases map to TRBD2. Germline-derived CDR1 and CDR2 are SGHTA and FQGNSA. J was trimmed by 5 bases and V by 4 bases; bases with no gene match: 7. There are 15 residues in the CDR3. The CDR3 reads CASSSLGGWTGELFF. CDR3 in DNA: TGTGCCAGCAGCTCCCTCGGGGGGTGGACCGGGGAGCTGTTTTTT.

This rearrangement joins TRBV10-1 to TRBJ2-2; D uncertain. The CDR3 sequence is 14 residues long. V lost 2 bases, J lost 4 bases, and 8 bases lay in between. Germline-derived CDR1 and CDR2 are WNHNN and SYGVQD (reference sequence). The CDR3 nucleotides are TGCGCCAGCAGTGAGAGTTTCCTCACCGGGGAGCTGTTTTTT. It codes for CASSESFLTGELFF.

J is TRBJ1-5 and V is TRBV6-4, with D perhaps TRBD1 (5 bases). Germline CDR1 MRHNA, CDR2 SNTAGT. V dropped 6 bases and J dropped 2 bases, with 26 bases sitting between them. CDR3 length: 19 residues. CDR3 region: CASSPWGCGLTRGNQPQHF. DNA for the CDR3: TGTGCCAGCAGCCCCTGGGGGTGTGGGCTAACACGAGGCAATCAGCCCCAGCATTTT.

The chain couples TRBV28 to TRBJ2-6, with 7 bases matching TRBD1. Germline CDR1 is MDHEN and CDR2 is SYDVKM. Trimming removed 7 bases from V and 0 bases from J; junction bases left unmatched: 9. This CDR3 is built from 17 residues. The CDR3 sequence: CASKQPGQFSGANVLTF. The CDR3 DNA sequence: TGTGCCAGCAAGCAACCGGGACAGTTCTCTGGGGCCAACGTCCTGACTTTC.

The V gene is TRBV19, the J gene TRBJ1-3; 8 positions match TRBD1. Germline CDR1 is LNHDA and CDR2 is SQIVND (reference sequence). The length of the CDR3 is 16 residues. V lost 11 bases to trimming and J lost 1 base; unmatched junction nucleotides: 13. The CDR3 here is CAHDRGSLKSGNTIYF. CDR3 DNA: TGTGCCCACGACAGGGGTTCACTAAAATCTGGAAACACCATATATTTT.

The rearrangement uses TRBV5-1 and TRBJ2-1, with a possible D match to TRBD1 (6 bases). CDR3 length: 16 amino acids. Looked up from germline, CDR1 is SGHRS and CDR2 is YFSETQ. Trimming cost V 0 bases and J 8 bases, with 18 bases left between them. The CDR3 is CASSLATGTYEDEQFF. CDR3 DNA: TGCGCCAGCAGCTTGGCCACAGGGACCTACGAAGATGAGCAGTTCTTC.

To note about this clone: Other nucleotide sequences in the sample specify the same CDR3. The rearrangement links TRBV5-4 to TRBJ2-3; no clear D. This CDR3 region has 14 residues. The germline V gene encodes CDR1 SGHNT and CDR2 YYREEE (reference sequence). Trimming took 0 bases from V and 0 from J, leaving 5 bases between them. CDR3 sequence: CASSLGRSTDTQYF. The CDR3, as DNA: TGTGCCAGCAGCTTGGGGCGAAGCACAGATACGCAGTATTTT.

V is TRBV6-5 and J is TRBJ1-2; D unclear. This CDR3 contains 14 residues. CDR1 and CDR2 (germline): MNHEY, SVGAGI. Trimming removed 2 bases at V and 8 bases at J, with 15 bases between. DNA of the CDR3: TGTGCCAGCAGTTACCGGTATTATGACGGAGGCTACACCTTC. Translating gives CASSYRYYDGGYTF.

The chain links TRBV28 to TRBJ2-1, with D possibly TRBD1 on 6 matching bases. The CDR3 sequence is 11 residues long. Per the germline V gene, CDR1 is MDHEN and CDR2 is SYDVKM. V lost 9 bases to trimming and J lost 7 bases, with 10 bases between them. Here the CDR3 reads CASNTGNEQFF. CDR3 in DNA: TGTGCCAGTAACACAGGGAATGAGCAGTTCTTC.

This clone has only one observation. Other DNA variants within this sample encode the same CDR3. The V and J genes are TRBV20-1 and TRBJ2-3; D unresolved. The CDR3 spans 11 residues. Deletions cut 3 bases from V and 2 bases from J, with 3 bases between. Germline V gene sequence: CDR1 DFQATT, CDR2 SNEGSKA (reference sequence). The CDR3 here is CSASHTDTQYF. In DNA, the CDR3 is TGCAGTGCTAGCCACACAGATACGCAGTATTTT.

The chain links TRBV7-3 to TRBJ2-1; 14 nucleotides match TRBD2. Germline CDR1 reads SGHTA; CDR2 reads FQGTGA. The CDR3 is 16 residues long. V lost 5 bases to trimming and J lost 12 bases; unmatched junction nucleotides: 12. The CDR3 DNA reads as TGTGCCAGCAGCATCACCGGGACTAGCGGGAGTCGGGGGCAGTTCTTC. Its translation is CASSITGTSGSRGQFF.

The V and J genes are TRBV7-2 and TRBJ1-5; 7 positions agree with TRBD1. CDR1 and CDR2 from the germline V gene are SGHTA and FQGNSA. V was pared by 5 bases and J by 6 bases, with 10 bases of the junction left unmatched. CDR3 length equals 15 residues. CDR3 DNA sequence: TGTGCCAGCAGCCTAGGAGGGGGACAGCCTCAGCCCCAGCATTTT. Protein product: CASSLGGGQPQPQHF.

V is TRBV6-1 and J is TRBJ1-3; D not certain. The CDR3 is 15 amino acids. V lost 7 bases to trimming and J lost 3 bases, with 16 bases between them. CDR1 MNHNS and CDR2 SASEGT come from the germline V gene. The CDR3 coding sequence is TGTGCCAGCATATTCCGGACTGGAATTGGAAACACCATATATTTT. Translating it yields CASIFRTGIGNTIYF.

The genes are TRBV28 and TRBJ1-3; D unresolved. Germline assignment: CDR1 MDHEN and CDR2 SYDVKM. This CDR3 has 14 amino acids. V was cut by 6 bases and J by 2 bases, with 11 bases left in between. The CDR3 coding sequence is TGTGCCAGCAGAGAGGACTCCCCTGGAAACACCATATATTTT. Residues: CASREDSPGNTIYF. The entire variable domain, with the rest obtained from reference TRBV28 and TRBJ1-3, is as follows: DVKVTQSSRYLVKRTGEKVFLECVQDMDHENMFWYRQDPGLGLRLIYFSYDVKMKEKGDIPEGYSVSREKKERFSLILESASTNQTSMYLCASREDSPGNTIYFGEGSWLTVV.

V is TRBV11-3 and J is TRBJ2-1, with a tentative D call TRBD2 (5 bases). Germline CDR1 reads SGHNT; CDR2 reads YENEEA. V lost 5 bases and J 0 bases, leaving 14 bases between the germline ends. The length of the CDR3 is 16 residues. The chain's CDR3 is CASSPEAELSYNEQFF. Written as DNA, the CDR3 is TGTGCCAGCAGCCCTGAAGCGGAACTCTCCTACAATGAGCAGTTCTTC.

The chain has TRBV10-3 and TRBJ2-7; D is perhaps TRBD1 (5 bases). Per the germline V gene, CDR1 is ENHRY and CDR2 is SYGVKD. The V end was cut by 6 bases, the J end by 2 bases, with 8 bases between. This CDR3 is built from 12 residues. The CDR3 DNA is TGTGCCATCAGGTCACAGGCCTACGAGCAGTACTTC. Translated: CAIRSQAYEQYF.

The chain recombines TRBV29-1 with TRBJ2-6; D is ambiguous. This CDR3 region has 11 residues. Germline CDR1 is SQVTM and CDR2 is ANQGSEA. V shed 6 bases and J shed 4 bases, with 4 bases lying between them. The CDR3 DNA sequence: TGCAGCGTCTGGGGGGCCAACGTCCTGACTTTC. It yields the protein CSVWGANVLTF.

V and J are TRBV11-2 and TRBJ2-1; 8 nucleotides line up with TRBD2. The length of the CDR3 is 14 residues. The germline CDR1 and CDR2 sequences are SGHAT and FQNNGV. V shed 5 bases and J 4 bases; nucleotides not matched to a gene: 4. The CDR3 here is CASSPTSGYNEQFF. CDR3 nucleotides: TGTGCCAGCAGCCCTACTAGCGGATACAATGAGCAGTTCTTC.

This clone has only one observation. CDR3 sequence: CASSLLPGPIGDTQYF. As DNA, the CDR3 is TGTGCCAGCAGCCTCTTACCGGGACCCATTGGAGATACGCAGTATTTT. The V gene is TRBV7-2, the J gene TRBJ2-3; either TRBD1 or TRBD2 may fit D (5 bases each). CDR1 and CDR2 from the germline V gene are SGHTA and FQGNSA. The V end was cut by 5 bases, the J end by 5 bases, with 20 bases between. The CDR3 length is 16 residues.

This chain joins TRBV2 and TRBJ2-2; the D is unclear. The germline gives CDR1 SNHLY, CDR2 FYNNEI. This CDR3 is built from 14 residues. The V gene lost 2 bases and the J gene lost 6 bases, with 10 bases spanning the gap. The CDR3: CASSERLSAGELFF. The CDR3 coding sequence is TGTGCCAGCAGTGAAAGGCTGAGCGCCGGGGAGCTGTTTTTT.

This chain joins TRBV28 and TRBJ1-3; D might be TRBD1 (5 bases). Germline V gene sequence: CDR1 MDHEN, CDR2 SYDVKM. The CDR3 runs 15 residues. Between the trimmed V and J ends, which lost 5 bases and 4 bases, there was a span of 15 bases. The CDR3, as DNA: TGTGCCAGCAGTAGCGGACATTTGGGCGGAAACACCATATATTTT. It yields the protein CASSSGHLGGNTIYF.

The J gene is TRBJ2-3, the V gene TRBV5-1, with D unresolved. With 0 bases removed from V and 6 bases from J, the gap between germline ends came to 11 bases. The CDR3 is made up of 14 amino acids. CDR1 is SGHRS, CDR2 YFSETQ, per germline. In nucleotides, the CDR3 is TGCGCCAGCAGCTTGGCTCAGGAGTGGGATACGCAGTATTTT. Protein: CASSLAQEWDTQYF.

J is TRBJ2-7 and V is TRBV2; 7 nucleotides agree with TRBD1. The length of the CDR3 is 13 residues. Germline V gene sequence: CDR1 SNHLY, CDR2 FYNNEI. V lost 5 bases to trimming and J lost 5 bases; unmatched junction nucleotides: 6. The CDR3 loop reads CASSRLTGNEQYF. For the CDR3, the DNA is TGTGCCAGCAGTCGGTTGACAGGGAACGAGCAGTACTTC.

The chain is built from TRBV6-6 and TRBJ1-4, with 7 bases lining up with TRBD1. Germline CDR1 is MNHNY and CDR2 is SVGAGI (reference sequence). There are 15 residues in the CDR3. The V and J ends lost 4 bases and 7 bases, in that order; junction bases with no gene match: 9. CDR3 nucleotides: TGTGCCAGCAGTTGGCAAAGACAGGGTAGTGAAAAACTGTTTTTT. Amino acid sequence: CASSWQRQGSEKLFF.

The chain couples TRBV5-1 to TRBJ2-3, with a weak D call TRBD2 (5 bases). This CDR3 is built from 16 residues. The ends were cut back, 6 bases at V and 2 bases at J, with 19 bases in the middle. Germline CDR1 SGHRS, CDR2 YFSETQ. This CDR3 reads CASTDGGPAPTDTQYF. The CDR3 nucleotides read TGCGCCAGCACCGACGGAGGACCGGCCCCCACAGATACGCAGTATTTT.

The chain joins TRBV9 to TRBJ1-4, with 7 nucleotides matching TRBD1. In germline, CDR1 is SGDLS, CDR2 YYNGEE. The CDR3 has 15 residues. V lost 2 bases, J lost 6 bases, and 7 bases stayed unmatched. The CDR3 bases are TGTGCCAGCAGCGTCGGGGGGGACAGTCATGAAAAACTGTTTTTT. Translated: CASSVGGDSHEKLFF.

The CDR3: CAWGLGASGSYEQFF. The CDR3 DNA follows: TGTGCCTGGGGACTGGGGGCTAGCGGGAGTTATGAGCAGTTCTTC. The chain couples TRBV30 to TRBJ2-1; 10 nucleotides agree with TRBD2. J was trimmed by 8 bases and V by 5 bases; bases with no gene match: 12. Germline V lookup: CDR1 GTSNPN, CDR2 SVGIG (reference sequence). The CDR3 has 15 amino acids.

V is TRBV5-1 and J is TRBJ2-3; TRBD2 agrees at 16 bases. After removal of 4 bases from V and 4 bases from J, the junction contained 3 bases not matched to a gene. Germline lookup yields CDR1 SGHRS and CDR2 YFSETQ. The length of the CDR3 is 16 residues. This CDR3 reads CASSPGLAGGPDTQYF. CDR3 DNA sequence: TGCGCCAGCAGCCCGGGACTAGCGGGAGGGCCAGATACGCAGTATTTT.

The chain links TRBV4-1 to TRBJ2-7; TRBD1 agrees at 9 bases. Trimming took 5 bases from V and 2 from J; bases not matched to a gene: 13. Germline V gene data show CDR1 as MGHRA and CDR2 as YSYEKL. The CDR3 has 17 amino acids. The CDR3 bases are TGCGCCAGCAGCGAACCAGAAAGAGGGGACAGGGCCTACGAGCAGTACTTC. This sequence encodes CASSEPERGDRAYEQYF.

This CDR3 reads CASSQGQGLTDTQYF. The DNA for the CDR3 is TGTGCCAGCAGCCAAGGCCAGGGGCTGACAGATACGCAGTATTTT. V is TRBV14 and J is TRBJ2-3; D perhaps matches TRBD1 (6 bases). The CDR3 is made up of 15 amino acids. V lost 1 base and J lost 3, with 11 bases in between. Germline-derived CDR1 and CDR2 are SGHDN and FVKESK. The whole variable domain, filled in from reference TRBV14 and TRBJ2-3, reads EAGVTQFPSHSVIEKGQTVTLRCDPISGHDNLYWYRRVMGKEIKFLLHFVKESKQDESGMPNNRFLAERTGGTYSTLKVQPAELEDSGVYFCASSQGQGLTDTQYFGPGTRLTVL.